The subject of this entry is one TCR beta chain. This specimen belongs to a study of T cell responses to AZD1222 COVID-19 vaccine. Trimming stripped 2 bases from V and 3 bases from J, with 15 bases between. CDR3 length equals 16 residues. CDR1 MNHEY and CDR2 SMNVEV come from the germline V gene (reference sequence). TCRdb's copy holds only in-frame clones and misses some; the assay was immunoSEQ multiplex PCR. The sample contains around 160,000 clones, 94% of which appear only once. The sequence derives from an adult in good health. The chain has TRBV27 and TRBJ2-3; D remains ambiguous. The sample in question was peripheral blood, obtained on day 0 of AZD1222 vaccination. The CDR3 DNA sequence: TGTGCCAGCAGTTTAACCCCGCGACTCTCGACAGATACGCAGTATTTT. This sequence encodes CASSLTPRLSTDTQYF.